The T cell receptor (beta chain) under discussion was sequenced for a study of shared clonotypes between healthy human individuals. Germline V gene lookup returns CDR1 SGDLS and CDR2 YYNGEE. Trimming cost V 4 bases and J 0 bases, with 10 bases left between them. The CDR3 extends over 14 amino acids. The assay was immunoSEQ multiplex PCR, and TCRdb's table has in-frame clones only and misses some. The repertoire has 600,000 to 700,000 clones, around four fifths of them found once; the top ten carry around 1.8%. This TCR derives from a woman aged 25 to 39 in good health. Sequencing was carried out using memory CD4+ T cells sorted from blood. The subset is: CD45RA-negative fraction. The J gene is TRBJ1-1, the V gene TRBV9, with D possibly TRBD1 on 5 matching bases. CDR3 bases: TGTGCCAGCAGCAATGGGGGTATGAACACTGAAGCTTTCTTT. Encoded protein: CASSNGGMNTEAFF.